This record concerns one T cell receptor beta chain sequence. What it recognizes is unknown. The sample is drawn from a study of T cell responses to AZD1222 COVID-19 vaccine. Study observations and caveats: Reportedly, nearly half the spike-specific TCRs target unmutated variant regions. CD4 TCRs covered the whole spike, strongest at regions 160-218 and 743-854.

The CDR3 has 16 amino acids. The V and J ends lost 5 bases and 4 bases, in that order; junction bases with no gene match: 10. Germline lookup yields CDR1 SGHTA and CDR2 FQGTGA. Method: immunoSEQ multiplex PCR; TCRdb's copy keeps in-frame clones and lacks some. The repertoire holds 60,000 or so clones, more than 65% seen once, with roughly 20% in the top ten. V gene TRBV7-3 combines with J gene TRBJ2-1, with 8 bases identical to TRBD2. This receptor was obtained from an adult in good health. The sample in question was peripheral blood, obtained on day 0 of AZD1222 vaccination. The CDR3 DNA reads as TGTGCCAGCAGCACCCTTCGCGGGAGGTCATACAATGAGCAGTTCTTC. Translating it yields CASSTLRGRSYNEQFF.